This TCR beta chain was profiled in a study of regulatory T cells in long-lasting Graves disease. Study findings and constraints: Persistent patients shared under 3,000 public clonotypes among themselves. Newly diagnosed patients shared fewer, at some 970. Persistent disease samples used TRBV28, TRBJ1-2 and TRBJ2-5 preferentially.

This clonotype was found many times. What it binds is unknown. Time point meaning: newly diagnosed GD, antithyroid drugs for less than 3 months. The TCR library was made from RNA that had been extracted from PBMCs in TRIzol. Per American Thyroid Association guidelines, Graves' disease was diagnosed. Relying on iRepertoire HTBI primers and Arm-PCR of CDR3 regions, the team built TCR beta libraries. MiXCR was run by TCRdb on the multiplex PCR reads, yielding one entry per CDR3 protein. Counted here are 550,000 or so distinct CDR3 sequences, 9.5% to 15% occurring once; the ten biggest clones make up roughly 8.9%. The CDR3 extends over 12 amino acids. With 5 bases removed from V and 3 bases from J, the gap between germline ends came to 5 bases. Germline loops: CDR1 SGHTA, CDR2 FQGNSA. These data were likewise used in another study, on T cells in Graves' hyperthyroidism and ophthalmopathy. Per that paper: A set of HTBI primers served as the primers for a first-round RT-PCR of the TCR CDR3.

The origin of this receptor is a young woman with Graves disease. Specimen: peripheral blood mononuclear cells (PBMCs), collected at new diagnosis, from a patient treated with antithyroid drugs. This chain connects TRBV7-2 to TRBJ1-5; no reliable D call. This CDR3 reads CASSPYNQPQHF. As DNA, the CDR3 is TGTGCCAGCAGCCCTTACAATCAGCCCCAGCATTTT.